This T cell receptor (beta chain) was sequenced during a study of T cell repertoires in cytomegalovirus infection. Turning to the study itself: Both a matching HLA type and CMV infection were indicated by public TCR beta signatures. Regarding the study as a whole: Cumulated frequencies of public TCR beta families served to identify carriers of CMV plus the relevant HLA. HLA-C-restricted CMV-specific TCR beta clonotypes prevailed in the ex vivo response.

TCRdb processed the reads anew with MiXCR; each CDR3 protein has one entry. The repertoire holds approximately 74,000 distinct CDR3 sequences, with 40% as singletons. The V gene lost 1 base and the J gene lost 5 bases, with 14 bases spanning the gap. CDR1 is KGHDR, CDR2 SFDVKD, per germline. This CDR3 contains 16 residues. This clonotype occurred a few times. What it binds is not known. Specimen: CD8+ T cells from cultured PBMCs, collected from culture after CMV antigen stimulation. The genes are TRBV24-1 and TRBJ2-1, with D uncertain. This receptor was obtained from a human donor in good health (CMV status not recorded). Some clones in this sample may be carry-over from other donors' samples. The CDR3: CATSDLATTRDNEQFF. CDR3 DNA sequence: TGTGCCACCAGTGATTTAGCCACCACAAGGGACAATGAGCAGTTCTTC.